These 12 T cell receptor beta chains share one sample of origin, sequenced in a study of T cell responses to AZD1222 COVID-19 vaccine (dated by TCRdb to about 2021). The time point label for this specimen denotes: baseline before first vaccination. Sample treatment or condition, as interpreted from the label and publication: meningococcal conjugate vaccine given as trial control. The library relied on the immunoSEQ multiplex PCR assay. Drawn from immuneACCESS, this table holds only the in-frame rearrangements with V and J called that TCRdb kept. Clones are partly lost; checked studies trace under half to an unresolved V gene and leave the rest unexplained. This sample has some 150,000 clones in its table, and 85% to 95% of those were observed once. The ten largest clones capture less than 0.95% of the sample. The sample was peripheral blood, taken on day 0 of MenACWY control vaccination. Source of these receptors: an adult in good health.

V gene TRBV4-3 combines with J gene TRBJ1-2; 9 bases are shared with TRBD1. The CDR3 runs 14 residues. Germline lookup yields CDR1 LGHNA and CDR2 YSLEER. The trim removed 1 base at V and 5 bases at J, leaving 2 bases unmatched. The CDR3 region has the DNA TGCGCCAGCAGCCAAGCCGGGACAGGGTATGGCTACACCTTC. Protein sequence: CASSQAGTGYGYTF.

The rearrangement uses TRBV6-6 and TRBJ2-7; 9 positions match TRBD1. There are 14 residues in the CDR3. In germline, CDR1 is MNHNY, CDR2 SVGAGI (reference sequence). The junction had 8 bases not matched to a gene; V was cut back by 4 bases and J by 7 bases. Here the CDR3 reads CASSSGTGLREQYF. The CDR3 DNA reads TGTGCCAGCAGTTCCGGGACAGGGCTTAGAGAGCAGTACTTC.

This chain connects TRBV7-2 to TRBJ1-2; 9 bases align to TRBD1. The CDR3 loop spans 13 amino acids. CDR1 is SGHTA and CDR2 is FQGNSA in the germline V gene. V lost 5 bases to trimming and J lost 8 bases; unmatched junction nucleotides: 6. This chain's CDR3 is CASSLGTGNGYTF. As DNA, the CDR3 is TGTGCCAGCAGCCTCGGGACAGGGAACGGCTACACCTTC.

The V gene is TRBV3-1 (or the pseudogene TRBV3-2), the J gene TRBJ2-7; 11 nucleotides match TRBD2. Per the germline V gene, CDR1 is LGHDT and CDR2 is YNNKEL (reference sequence). The CDR3 extends over 16 amino acids. The V gene end was trimmed by 3 bases and the J gene end by 2 bases; junction bases not matched to a gene: 6. CDR3: CASSQFSGGAPYEQYF. DNA for the CDR3: TGTGCCAGCAGCCAGTTTAGCGGGGGGGCCCCCTACGAGCAGTACTTC.

The genes are TRBV5-1 and TRBJ2-1; 14 nucleotides line up with TRBD2. With 4 bases clipped from V and 3 bases from J, the junction kept 6 bases outside the gene matches. The CDR3 has 17 residues. Germline V gives CDR1 SGHRS, CDR2 YFSETQ. CDR3 amino acids: CASSPGTSGSFYNEQFF. The CDR3 DNA follows: TGCGCCAGCAGCCCAGGGACTAGCGGGAGTTTCTACAATGAGCAGTTCTTC.

The CDR3 DNA sequence: TGTGCCAGCAGCCGCACACCGGGACTAGCGGTTTCAGATACGCAGTATTTT. Amino acid sequence: CASSRTPGLAVSDTQYF. V gene TRBV7-6 combines with J gene TRBJ2-3, with 11 bases matching TRBD2. V trimming: 5 bases; J trimming: 4 bases; junction bases outside the gene matches: 11. Germline CDR1 SGHVS, CDR2 FNYEAQ. The CDR3 is made up of 17 amino acids.

The chain joins TRBV4-3 to TRBJ1-1, with 7 positions matching TRBD1. Germline trimming cut 3 bases from V and 1 base from J; bases unmatched to any gene: 14. The CDR3 totals 18 residues. Germline assignment: CDR1 LGHNA and CDR2 YSLEER. CDR3 loop: CASSQPGTDIFGNTEAFF. The CDR3 DNA sequence: TGCGCCAGCAGCCAGCCCGGGACAGACATTTTCGGGAACACTGAAGCTTTCTTT.

The chain carries TRBV6-4 and TRBJ2-1; D is possibly TRBD2 (5 bases). This CDR3 spans 15 amino acids. V shed 2 bases and J shed 7 bases, with 15 bases lying between them. Germline V gene lookup returns CDR1 MRHNA and CDR2 SNTAGT. CDR3 DNA: TGTGCCAGCAGTGACCAGCCTGATGGAGGAAATGAGCAGTTCTTC. It encodes CASSDQPDGGNEQFF.

The chain joins TRBV20-1 to TRBJ1-1; a weak D match, TRBD1 (6 bases). The CDR3 covers 12 residues. V dropped 3 bases and J dropped 6 bases, with 11 bases sitting between them. Per germline, CDR1 DFQATT and CDR2 SNEGSKA (reference sequence). The CDR3, as DNA: TGCAGTGCTAGTCGCAGGGGCGCTGAAGCTTTCTTT. This encodes CSASRRGAEAFF.

The J gene is TRBJ1-1, the V gene TRBV11-2; D is ambiguous. This CDR3 spans 14 amino acids. V dropped 1 base and J dropped 4 bases, with 10 bases sitting between them. The germline V gene encodes CDR1 SGHAT and CDR2 FQNNGV. CDR3 loop: CASSLGGKTTEAFF. The DNA of the CDR3 is TGTGCCAGCAGCTTAGGGGGAAAGACCACTGAAGCTTTCTTT. The whole variable domain, remainder taken from reference TRBV11-2 and TRBJ1-1, is EAGVAQSPRYKIIEKRQSVAFWCNPISGHATLYWYQQILGQGPKLLIQFQNNGVVDDSQLPKDRFSAERLKGVDSTLKIQPAKLEDSAVYLCASSLGGKTTEAFFGQGTRLTVV.

This chain links TRBV20-1 with TRBJ1-6; 10 bases line up with TRBD1. Germline V CDR1 and CDR2: DFQATT, SNEGSKA (reference sequence). The CDR3 has 14 residues. With V trimmed by 3 bases and J by 10 bases, 6 bases remained unmatched. CDR3 in DNA: TGCAGTGCTAGTCCCGGGACAGGGGCCTCACCCCTCCACTTT. This gives the protein CSASPGTGASPLHF.

The rearrangement joins TRBV5-4 to TRBJ1-2, with TRBD1 identical over 8 bases. The germline V gene has CDR1 SGHNT and CDR2 YYREEE (reference sequence). J lost 1 base, V lost 4 bases, and 6 bases had no gene match. CDR3 length: 15 amino acids. Written as DNA, the CDR3 is TGTGCCAGCAGCCTTGGACAGGGACTTAACTATGGCTACACCTTC. It specifies CASSLGQGLNYGYTF.